This entry lists 8 T cell receptor beta chains sequenced from one sample in a study of blood T cells in healthy people across ages. Next came a second PCR, run for about 7 to 12 cycles, which used a sample-barcoded 5' primer along with a J-beta primer mix. TCRdb ran MiXCR on the 5' RACE reads and lists one entry per CDR3 protein. Among under 950,000 distinct CDR3 sequences listed, 22% were seen once. Sequenced sample: blood. All receptors come from a man in his 70s in good health.

In this sample, this clonotype turned up a few times. The gene calls are TRBV10-3 and TRBJ2-1; 13 bases fit TRBD2. J lost 6 bases, V lost 0 bases, and 5 bases had no gene match. CDR3 length equals 17 residues. Germline V gene sequence: CDR1 ENHRY, CDR2 SYGVKD. The DNA for the CDR3 is TGTGCCATCAGTGAGTCGGGACTAGCGGGATCGGGCAATGAGCAGTTCTTC. Translating gives CAISESGLAGSGNEQFF.

This sequence joins TRBV7-7 and TRBJ2-3; 8 bases line up with TRBD2. Per germline, CDR1 SSHAT and CDR2 FNYEAQ (reference sequence). The CDR3 is 15 residues long. With V trimmed by 2 bases and J by 4 bases, 5 bases remained unmatched. The CDR3 DNA is TGTGCCAGCAGCTTACAGGCGGGAGGAGCAGATACGCAGTATTTT. Translating it yields CASSLQAGGADTQYF. The complete variable domain, with remaining parts taken from reference TRBV7-7 and TRBJ2-3, reads GAGVSQSPRYKVTKRGQDVTLRCDPISSHATLYWYQQALGQGPEFLTYFNYEAQPDKSGLPSDRFSAERPEGSISTLTIQRTEQRDSAMYRCASSLQAGGADTQYFGPGTRLTVL.

V is TRBV28 and J is TRBJ1-5, with TRBD1 as a possible D gene (5 bases). CDR1 and CDR2 (germline): MDHEN, SYDVKM. The CDR3 contains 16 residues. Trimming removed 1 base from V and 0 bases from J, with 10 bases in between. The CDR3 sequence: CASSLLTGYSNQPQHF. As DNA, the CDR3 is TGTGCCAGCAGTTTATTAACAGGTTATAGCAATCAGCCCCAGCATTTT.

This clonotype was seen more than once but under ten times. The rearrangement uses TRBV28 and TRBJ2-7; 7 bases are a match to TRBD1. Losses at the gene ends were 6 bases for V and 2 bases for J; bases not matched to a gene: 4. This CDR3 comprises 13 residues. In germline, CDR1 is MDHEN, CDR2 SYDVKM. The DNA for the CDR3 is TGTGCCAGCAGGAGGGACAGCCCCTACGAGCAGTACGTC. It encodes CASRRDSPYEQYV.

This sequence joins TRBV12-3 or TRBV12-4 and TRBJ1-1; TRBD1 matches 7 bases. J gave up 4 bases and V 7 bases, and 9 bases lay outside the gene matches. The CDR3 covers 14 residues. The CDR3 region is CASILGGSGTEAFF. The CDR3 DNA reads TGTGCCAGCATCCTAGGGGGCAGCGGCACTGAAGCTTTCTTT.

The CDR3 protein is CASRDKRATNEKLFF. The CDR3 DNA is TGCGCCAGCAGAGACAAGCGTGCAACTAATGAAAAACTGTTTTTT. The chain is built from TRBV5-1 and TRBJ1-4; D gene uncertain. The V gene's germline CDR1 is SGHRS and CDR2 YFSETQ. The CDR3 contains 15 residues. Trimming took 5 bases from V and 0 from J, leaving 11 bases between them.

The chain links TRBV24-1 to TRBJ2-3, with TRBD2 as a possible D gene (6 bases). Trimming removed 7 bases at V and 4 bases at J, with 14 bases between. From germline, CDR1 is KGHDR and CDR2 SFDVKD. There are 14 residues in the CDR3. The CDR3 reads CATRGVGEADTQYF. The CDR3 coding sequence is TGTGCCACCAGGGGGGTCGGGGAGGCAGATACGCAGTATTTT.

V is TRBV28 and J is TRBJ2-3; 8 nucleotides match TRBD2. This CDR3 spans 16 amino acids. CDR1 MDHEN and CDR2 SYDVKM come from the germline V gene. The junction had 8 bases not matched to a gene; V was cut back by 4 bases and J by 2 bases. The CDR3 region has the DNA TGTGCCAGCAGTTCACAAAAGCGGGGGCTCACAGATACGCAGTATTTT. Translating it yields CASSSQKRGLTDTQYF.